The 6 T cell receptor beta chains in this list originate from one sample, sequenced in a study of cytomegalovirus exposure and HLA in healthy donors. PCR was performed using 60 Vbeta and 13 Jbeta primers. Measured with immunoSEQ multiplex PCR; TCRdb has only the in-frame clones, and not every one. The sample holds 90,000 to 120,000 clones, 65% to 85% seen once. The sequenced material came from PBMCs. Receptors originate from a man younger than 30 in good health and CMV-seronegative.

This clone was seen a few times. V is TRBV18 and J is TRBJ1-1, with D hard to call. The V end was cut by 1 base, the J end by 2 bases, with 5 bases between. In germline, CDR1 is KGHSH, CDR2 LQKENI. The CDR3 runs 13 residues. In DNA, the CDR3 is TGTGCCAGCTCACCACGGCTTAACACTGAAGCTTTCTTT. Amino acid sequence: CASSPRLNTEAFF.

J is TRBJ2-7 and V is TRBV7-3, with 9 bases matching TRBD2. The CDR3 spans 14 residues. Trimming took 2 bases from V and 2 from J; bases not matched to a gene: 1. Germline CDR1 is SGHTA and CDR2 is FQGTGA. DNA for the CDR3: TGTGCCAGCAGCTTAGCGGGGGGGGCCTACGAGCAGTACTTC. Its translation: CASSLAGGAYEQYF.

V gene TRBV7-2 combines with J gene TRBJ2-5; TRBD2 agrees at 13 bases. The J segment lost 4 bases and the V segment lost 4 bases, leaving 6 bases of the junction unmatched. The CDR3 loop spans 16 amino acids. Germline CDR1 reads SGHTA; CDR2 reads FQGNSA. The CDR3 loop reads CASSYRLAGGGETQYF. CDR3 DNA: TGTGCCAGCAGCTACCGACTAGCGGGGGGTGGAGAGACCCAGTACTTC.

The chain couples TRBV7-6 to TRBJ2-3, with 12 bases aligning to TRBD2. Per germline, CDR1 SGHVS and CDR2 FNYEAQ. The CDR3 extends over 15 amino acids. J lost 6 bases, V lost 6 bases, and 7 bases had no gene match. The CDR3 reads CASRLAGGQADTQYF. CDR3 nucleotides: TGTGCCAGCAGACTAGCGGGGGGCCAAGCTGATACGCAGTATTTT.

V usage is TRBV28 and J usage is TRBJ1-6; 8 nucleotides match TRBD1. Trimming cost V 5 bases and J 10 bases; bases outside gene matches: 7. Germline V lookup: CDR1 MDHEN, CDR2 SYDVKM. The CDR3 runs to 14 residues. The CDR3 sequence is CASSHRTGISPLHF. Here the CDR3 DNA reads TGTGCCAGCAGTCACCGGACAGGGATCTCACCCCTCCACTTT. Full variable domain (outside the CDR3, taken from reference TRBV28 and TRBJ1-6): DVKVTQSSRYLVKRTGEKVFLECVQDMDHENMFWYRQDPGLGLRLIYFSYDVKMKEKGDIPEGYSVSREKKERFSLILESASTNQTSMYLCASSHRTGISPLHFGNGTRLTVT.

This clone was picked up one time. The rearrangement links TRBV10-2 to TRBJ2-5; 11 nucleotides line up with TRBD2. This CDR3 contains 17 residues. Trimming at V came to 7 bases and at J to 4 bases, leaving 14 bases not matched to a gene. Germline loops: CDR1 WSHSY, CDR2 SAAADI. The CDR3 sequence is CASTERGSGGAGETQYF. CDR3 coding DNA: TGCGCCAGCACCGAAAGGGGTAGCGGGGGGGCGGGAGAGACCCAGTACTTC.